The 14 T cell receptor beta chains below come from one sample, sequenced in a study of blood T cells in healthy people across ages. For the second PCR, which ran for roughly 6 to 12 cycles, a sample-barcoded 5' primer and a J-beta primer mix were used. From the 5' RACE reads, TCRdb called clonotypes with MiXCR, one entry per CDR3 protein. The sample holds over 1.5 million distinct CDR3 sequences, roughly 49% seen once. The specimen sequenced was blood. These receptors were collected from a woman aged 40 to 50 in good health.

The chain couples TRBV10-3 to TRBJ2-3; unclear D gene. Germline-derived CDR1 and CDR2 are ENHRY and SYGVKD. Trimming removed 2 bases from V and 0 bases from J, with 6 bases in between. This CDR3 has 14 amino acids. CDR3 residues: CAISEGISTDTQYF. CDR3 coding DNA: TGTGCCATCAGTGAGGGGATAAGCACAGATACGCAGTATTTT.

The rearrangement links TRBV6-2 or TRBV6-3 to TRBJ2-5; maybe TRBD2 (6 bases). V was pared by 2 bases and J by 4 bases, with 20 bases between. In germline, CDR1 is MNHEY, CDR2 SVGEGT. The CDR3 is 17 residues long. The CDR3 bases are TGTGCCAGCAGTTACGCGGGAAGCCCGTCTGGTTCAGAGACCCAGTACTTC. Protein sequence: CASSYAGSPSGSETQYF.

The chain combines TRBV7-2 with TRBJ2-3, with D perhaps matching TRBD1 (5 bases). Germline V gene sequence: CDR1 SGHTA, CDR2 FQGNSA. V was trimmed by 1 base and J by 0 bases, leaving 11 bases between them. This CDR3 is 16 amino acids long. The CDR3 reads CASSLEGAPSTDTQYF. The CDR3 bases are TGTGCCAGCAGCTTAGAAGGGGCCCCTAGCACAGATACGCAGTATTTT.

This clonotype was seen a few times. This CDR3 reads CASSYKGAIDTQYF. As DNA, the CDR3 is TGTGCCAGCAGTTACAAGGGGGCTATTGATACGCAGTATTTT. The chain has TRBV6-6 and TRBJ2-3; 7 positions match TRBD1. The CDR3 runs 14 residues. Per germline, CDR1 MNHNY and CDR2 SVGAGI (reference sequence). V lost 2 bases to trimming and J lost 6 bases; unmatched junction nucleotides: 5.

This rearrangement joins TRBV11-2 to TRBJ2-7; D is possibly TRBD2 (7 bases). CDR3 length: 16 residues. Germline values: CDR1 SGHAT, CDR2 FQNNGV. V lost 5 bases and J lost 1, with 18 bases in between. CDR3 in DNA: TGTGCCAGCAGCCCTATGGGGAGGGGGGAGTCCTACGAGCAGTACTTC. Translating it yields CASSPMGRGESYEQYF.

This clonotype occurred many times. The chain employs TRBV9 and TRBJ1-2; D remains ambiguous. This CDR3 has 13 amino acids. Per germline, CDR1 SGDLS and CDR2 YYNGEE. The germline V and J ends were trimmed by 0 bases and 2 bases, with 5 bases remaining between them. CDR3 DNA sequence: TGTGCCAGCAGCGTAGATGGGAACTATGGCTACACCTTC. Protein sequence: CASSVDGNYGYTF.

The chain uses TRBV12-3 or TRBV12-4 and TRBJ2-5, with D perhaps being TRBD1 or TRBD2 (6 bases each). CDR3 length: 14 residues. Trimming removed 6 bases from V and 11 bases from J, with 22 bases in between. CDR3 residues: CASSTLGGPGEQYF. For the CDR3, the DNA is TGTGCCAGCAGCACCCTAGGGGGGCCGGGTGAGCAGTACTTC.

V is TRBV14 and J is TRBJ2-1, with 10 bases aligning to TRBD2. The V and J ends lost 1 base and 12 bases, in that order; junction bases with no gene match: 6. CDR3 length: 14 amino acids. Per the germline V gene, CDR1 is SGHDN and CDR2 is FVKESK. The CDR3: CASSQASGGARQFF. The CDR3 bases are TGTGCCAGCAGCCAAGCAAGCGGGGGGGCTAGGCAGTTCTTC.

This rearrangement joins TRBV13 to TRBJ1-1; D is possibly TRBD1 (6 bases). V shed 2 bases and J shed 4 bases, with 11 bases lying between them. This CDR3 has 14 amino acids. Germline V gives CDR1 PRHDT, CDR2 FYEKMQ (reference sequence). In DNA, the CDR3 is TGTGCCAGCAGCTTACGGCAGGGGTCCACTGAAGCTTTCTTT. This translates into CASSLRQGSTEAFF. The full variable domain, in which reference TRBV13 and TRBJ1-1 provide the parts outside the CDR3, is AAGVIQSPRHLIKEKRETATLKCYPIPRHDTVYWYQQGPGQDPQFLISFYEKMQSDKGSIPDRFSAQQFSDYHSELNMSSLELGDSALYFCASSLRQGSTEAFFGQGTRLTVV.

The sample holds a few counts of this clonotype. V usage is TRBV28 and J usage is TRBJ2-7; no firm D call. The assigned J gene may be wrong: the sequence end matches TRBJ2-5 better. The germline V gene encodes CDR1 MDHEN and CDR2 SYDVKM. The CDR3 covers 15 residues. The CDR3, as DNA: TGTGCCAGCAGTCCTACCCGGGCCCTTGGTGAGACCCAGTACTTC. Translation gives CASSPTRALGETQYF.

This rearrangement joins TRBV27 to TRBJ2-3; the D gene could be TRBD1 or TRBD2 (5 bases each). Germline V lookup: CDR1 MNHEY, CDR2 SMNVEV (reference sequence). Trimming cost V 4 bases and J 5 bases, with 13 bases left between them. This CDR3 is built from 14 residues. The DNA of the CDR3 is TGTGCCAGCAGTTCGGGGCCCTTGCGAGATACGCAGTATTTT. It encodes CASSSGPLRDTQYF.

This clonotype was counted many times. The V call is TRBV7-2, the J call TRBJ2-3, with 11 bases identical to TRBD2. The V gene's germline CDR1 is SGHTA and CDR2 FQGNSA. After removal of 3 bases from V and 0 bases from J, the junction contained 5 bases not matched to a gene. This CDR3 is 17 amino acids long. The CDR3 loop reads CASSFLRLAGSTDTQYF. CDR3 bases: TGTGCCAGCAGCTTCTTACGACTAGCGGGGAGCACAGATACGCAGTATTTT.

The chain links TRBV20-1 to TRBJ1-1; D is uncertain. Germline loops: CDR1 DFQATT, CDR2 SNEGSKA (reference sequence). V was shortened by 0 bases and J by 3 bases, with 14 bases between the two germline ends. The CDR3 is 15 amino acids. The CDR3 DNA reads TGCAGTGCTAGAGATTGGGAGGGCGCGGACACTGAAGCTTTCTTT. Encoded protein: CSARDWEGADTEAFF.

The chain employs TRBV29-1 and TRBJ2-7; either TRBD1 or TRBD2 may supply D (6 bases each). Looked up from germline, CDR1 is SQVTM and CDR2 is ANQGSEA. The CDR3 is 14 residues long. V was clipped by 4 bases and J by 5 bases, with 18 bases between them. CDR3 protein: CSVVGGPSKNEQYF. The CDR3 nucleotides are TGCAGCGTTGTAGGGGGGCCCAGTAAGAACGAGCAGTACTTC.